This record covers a single T cell receptor beta chain. Which antigen it targets is not known. There are no base qualities to consult, and no much larger clone falls within one base. Collaborating institutions collected whole blood in K2EDTA tubes following their own protocols. For TCRbeta analysis, collaborators shipped samples as frozen whole blood, isolated PBMCs, or DNA extracted from either of those sample types. These data are taken from a study of blood T cell repertoires in COVID-19 (dated by TCRdb to between 2020 and 2021). For context, the study as a whole: Collaborator samples came from the United States, Italy and Spain and covered acute and convalescent phases of COVID-19. The dataset comprised deeply sampled blood TCRbeta repertoires from subjects exposed to, actively infected with, or recovered from COVID-19. Nearly every sample came with metadata listing a de-identified subject ID, COVID-19 status, age in years and sex. The material from the prospective study consisted of cDNA or gDNA derived from T cells, B-cell-depleted T cells, or PBMCs. Samples were obtained from the ongoing ImmuneRACE study (first 160 participants) and from 1,254 subjects provided by 6 global collaborators. Where HLA class I and class II types were available, the types were taken from metadata supplied by the sample provider, not from assay-based typing. The repertoires were made available in a free public database intended to serve as a resource for research on the immune response to SARS-CoV-2.

The germline V gene encodes CDR1 SGHDT and CDR2 YYEEEE. The CDR3, cysteine through phenylalanine, is 19 amino acids long. Only CDR3 DNA remains: 57 bases, in frame from the first base. Relative to germline, V is missing 0 bases and J is missing 0 bases, with 5 bases of the junction outside any gene match. What the work shows at the level of the full study, not this receptor alone: How much clinical and demographic metadata was included differed by source and by participant, and the metadata was provided uncurated.

The immunoSEQ Assay, a bias-controlled multiplex PCR, was used to amplify TCRbeta CDR3 regions from genomic DNA. Under the source paper's analysis protocol: The number of nucleated cells in each sample was estimated from the amplification of reference gene primers within the assay. To quantify the absolute abundance of each unique TCRbeta CDR3 rearrangement, sequence reads were collapsed and filtered. For each sample, productive Simpson clonality was calculated as the square root of Simpson's diversity index across productive rearrangements. TCRdb retrieved this table from immuneACCESS and kept in-frame rearrangements only. Not all clones are present; in checked studies, unresolved V genes account for under half, and no reason is known for the remainder. The D gene and trimming were derived from the DNA, and the V and J assignments and clone size from that table. For this sample there are fewer than 350,000 clones; 80% to 85% appear just once. Over 2.5% of the sample rests with the top ten.

Sequencing was done on a sample of peripheral blood. This TCR derives from a woman between 55 and 75 years old with active or convalescent COVID-19. Here the chain combines TRBV5-6 and TRBJ1-6, with TRBD1 identical over 11 junction bases. The CDR3: CASSLVRTGGGSYNSPLHF. The sequenced DNA is TGTGCCAGCAGCTTGGTCCGGACAGGGGGCGGCTCCTATAATTCACCCCTCCACTTT.